Here is one T cell receptor (beta chain) with its context. The data are from a study of blood T cell repertoires in COVID-19. Overall study: Samples representing acute and convalescent COVID-19 were sourced from the United States, Italy and Spain.

Per the original methods: The authors estimated nucleated cell counts from reference gene primer amplification. TCRdb's copy holds only in-frame clones and misses some; the assay was immunoSEQ multiplex PCR. Clonal size and the V and J genes are those of that table, whereas D and trimming came from the DNA. The sample carries fewer than 85,000 clones, approximately 83% recorded once. Recruited during active infection, patients (from Seattle) were subsequently followed longitudinally. The CDR3 is 14 amino acids. Unmatched junction bases numbered 7, after V lost 2 bases and J lost 7 bases. In germline, CDR1 is SGHDT, CDR2 YYEEEE.

The specimen sequenced was peripheral blood. This TCR was recovered from a young man with COVID-19, enrolled during active disease. V and J are TRBV5-6 and TRBJ2-7, with 9 nucleotides matching TRBD2. The DNA for the CDR3 is TGTGCCAGCAGCTTAGTAGGACTAGCGAGGGAGCAGTACTTC. It codes for CASSLVGLAREQYF.